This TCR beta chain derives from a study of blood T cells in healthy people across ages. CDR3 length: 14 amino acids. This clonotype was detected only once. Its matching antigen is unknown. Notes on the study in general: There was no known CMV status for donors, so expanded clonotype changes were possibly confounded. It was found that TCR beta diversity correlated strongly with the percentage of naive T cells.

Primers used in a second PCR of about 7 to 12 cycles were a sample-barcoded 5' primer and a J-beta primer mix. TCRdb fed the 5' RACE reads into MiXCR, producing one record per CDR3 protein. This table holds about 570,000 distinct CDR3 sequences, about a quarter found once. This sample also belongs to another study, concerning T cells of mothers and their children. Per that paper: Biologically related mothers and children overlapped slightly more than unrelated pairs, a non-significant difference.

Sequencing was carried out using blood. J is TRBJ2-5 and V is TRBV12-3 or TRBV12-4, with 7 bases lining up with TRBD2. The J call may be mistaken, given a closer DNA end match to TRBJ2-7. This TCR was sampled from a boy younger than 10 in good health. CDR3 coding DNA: TGTGCCAGCAGTCCAGCGGGAAGCTCCTACGAGCAGTACTTC. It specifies CASSPAGSSYEQYF.